One and the same sample provided the 2 T cell receptor beta chains below, sequenced in a study of beta chain features in type 1 diabetes. Study observations and caveats: Within each of all four CD4+ subsets, Type 1 diabetes patients had TCRB CDR3s that were moderately but significantly shorter.

Expressed TCRB transcripts were sequenced because the isolated RNA had all been reverse transcribed beforehand. Method: immunoSEQ multiplex PCR; TCRdb's copy keeps in-frame clones and lacks some. In the table there are 680,000 or so clones, about an eighth of which are singletons. These receptors' targets are unknown. Sequencing input: naive CD4+ T cells from blood. These receptor sequences come from a young man with type 1 diabetes.

This chain uses TRBV11-2 with TRBJ2-2; 11 nucleotides align to TRBD1. The CDR3 is made up of 15 amino acids. The V segment lost 5 bases and the J segment 4 bases; nucleotides outside the gene matches: 3. Germline V gene sequence: CDR1 SGHAT, CDR2 FQNNGV. This chain's CDR3 is CASSPGTGGTGELFF. DNA of the CDR3: TGTGCCAGCAGCCCCGGGACAGGGGGCACCGGGGAGCTGTTTTTT. Filled out from reference TRBV11-2 and TRBJ2-2, the complete variable domain reads EAGVAQSPRYKIIEKRQSVAFWCNPISGHATLYWYQQILGQGPKLLIQFQNNGVVDDSQLPKDRFSAERLKGVDSTLKIQPAKLEDSAVYLCASSPGTGGTGELFFGEGSRLTVL.

The table lists this clone with a few counts. The chain's CDR3 is CASSYRPVDTQYF. CDR3 nucleotides: TGCGCCAGCAGCTATCGCCCGGTAGATACGCAGTATTTT. V usage is TRBV5-1 and J usage is TRBJ2-3; no reliable D call. CDR1 SGHRS and CDR2 YFSETQ come from the germline V gene. The CDR3 totals 13 residues. V lost 3 bases, J lost 5 bases, and 10 bases lay in between. Using reference TRBV5-1 and TRBJ2-3 for the parts outside the CDR3, the full variable domain is KAGVTQTPRYLIKTRGQQVTLSCSPISGHRSVSWYQQTPGQGLQFLFEYFSETQRNKGNFPGRFSGRQFSNSRSEMNVSTLELGDSALYLCASSYRPVDTQYFGPGTRLTVL.